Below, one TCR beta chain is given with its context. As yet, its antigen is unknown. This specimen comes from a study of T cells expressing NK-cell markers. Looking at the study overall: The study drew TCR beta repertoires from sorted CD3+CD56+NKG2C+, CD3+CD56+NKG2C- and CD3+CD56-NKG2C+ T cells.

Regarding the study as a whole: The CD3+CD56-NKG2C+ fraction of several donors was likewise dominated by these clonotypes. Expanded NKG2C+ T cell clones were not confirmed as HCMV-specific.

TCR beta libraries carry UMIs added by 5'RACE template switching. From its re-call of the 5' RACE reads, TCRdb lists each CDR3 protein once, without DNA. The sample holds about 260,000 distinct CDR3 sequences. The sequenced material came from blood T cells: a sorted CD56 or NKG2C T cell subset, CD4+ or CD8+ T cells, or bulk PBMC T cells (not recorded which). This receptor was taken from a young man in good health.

CDR3 in amino acids: CASSYSTAGSFTGELFF. V gene TRBV6-5 combines with J gene TRBJ2-2; TCRdb selects TRBD2, and the lack of DNA leaves this call unchecked. The V gene's germline CDR1 is MNHEY and CDR2 SVGAGI. There are 17 residues in the CDR3.